The entry below describes one T cell receptor beta chain. Its antigen is not known. Nominal health characterized the donors when sampled, though unrecorded immune exposures were likely. CDR1 and CDR2 from the germline V gene are MDHEN and SYDVKM. The CDR3 has 13 amino acids. The ends were cut back, 6 bases at V and 7 bases at J, with 15 bases in the middle. The primer mix had 60 Vbeta and 13 Jbeta primers. Libraries were prepared by immunoSEQ multiplex PCR; TCRdb keeps only in-frame clonotypes and omits some of them. The sample lists 60,000 to 85,000 clones; 60% to 85% were seen once. This specimen belongs to a study of cytomegalovirus exposure and HLA in healthy donors. Study-wide results and limits: Earlier results showed most TCR beta V segments being productive about 87% or about 30% of the time. The study flagged 150 to 200 TCR beta chains as cytomegalovirus-associated.

This receptor was identified in a man between 35 and 55 years old in good health and CMV-seronegative. The chain combines TRBV28 with TRBJ2-5, with D tentatively TRBD1 (5 bases). The sequenced sample consisted of PBMCs. For the CDR3, the DNA is TGTGCCAGCAGGTCGAGCGAGCAGGGGACCCAGTACTTC. Its protein is CASRSSEQGTQYF.